The 24 T cell receptor beta chains below all came from one sample that was sequenced in a study of technical replicates of blood from a handful of donors listed by TCRdb under 2017. Library prep was done by the immunoSEQ multiplex PCR assay. The immuneACCESS repertoire file appears here via TCRdb, limited to in-frame rearrangements. These files lack a portion of the clones; in checked studies, under half of the deficit traces to unresolved V genes, and the cause of the others is not known. The table for this sample lists roughly 64,000 clones; 70% to 90% of them were counted only once. Approximately 5% of the sample is held by the ten biggest clonotypes. Sequenced: PBMCs. The receptors originated from a human donor in good health. Some clones in this sample may be carry-over from other donors' samples.

The chain recombines TRBV7-2 with TRBJ1-5; 12 nucleotides match TRBD1. The V gene end was trimmed by 5 bases and the J gene end by 11 bases; junction bases not matched to a gene: 7. CDR3 length equals 14 residues. Germline CDR1 reads SGHTA; CDR2 reads FQGNSA. The CDR3 bases are TGTGCCAGCAGCCCCGGGACAGGGGGCGCGGCCCAGCATTTT. Encoded protein: CASSPGTGGAAQHF.

CDR3 in amino acids: CASSIVAGLRTDTQYF. The DNA of the CDR3 is TGTGCCAGTAGTATAGTGGCGGGGCTCCGCACAGATACGCAGTATTTT. This chain uses TRBV19 with TRBJ2-3, with a possible D match to TRBD2 (6 bases). Trimming shortened V by 1 base and J by 1 base, and 12 bases separated the two germline ends. CDR3 length: 16 amino acids. From germline, CDR1 is LNHDA and CDR2 SQIVND (reference sequence).

The V and J genes are TRBV7-9 and TRBJ1-5, with D hard to call. The CDR3 is made up of 15 amino acids. Germline assignment: CDR1 SEHNR and CDR2 FQNEAQ (reference sequence). V was pared by 5 bases and J by 1 base, with 12 bases between. The CDR3, as DNA: TGTGCCAGCAGCCCTGGGGAGGGAAGCAATCAGCCCCAGCATTTT. This encodes CASSPGEGSNQPQHF.

The rearrangement uses TRBV4-2 and TRBJ1-1; possibly TRBD1 for D (6 bases). The V end was cut by 7 bases, the J end by 0 bases, with 15 bases between. This CDR3 is built from 15 residues. CDR1 is LGHNA and CDR2 is YNFKEQ in the germline V gene. CDR3 region: CASTPDSFMNTEAFF. CDR3 nucleotide sequence: TGTGCCAGCACCCCGGACAGCTTCATGAACACTGAAGCTTTCTTT.

The chain has TRBV5-8 and TRBJ2-3; no firm D call. This CDR3 spans 16 amino acids. V lost 0 bases, J lost 4 bases, and 15 bases lay in between. Germline CDR1 reads SGHTS; CDR2 reads YDEGEE. The CDR3 is CASSLGAPIEPDTQYF. CDR3 bases: TGTGCCAGCAGCTTGGGGGCCCCAATCGAGCCAGATACGCAGTATTTT. Full variable domain (outside the CDR3, taken from reference TRBV5-8 and TRBJ2-3): EAGVTQSPTHLIKTRGQQATLRCSPISGHTSVYWYQQALGLGLQFLLWYDEGEERNRGNFPPRFSGRQFPNYSSELNVNALELEDSALYLCASSLGAPIEPDTQYFGPGTRLTVL.

This chain joins TRBV5-1 and TRBJ2-5, with 7 bases lining up with TRBD2. Trimming cost V 2 bases and J 5 bases; bases outside gene matches: 15. The germline V gene encodes CDR1 SGHRS and CDR2 YFSETQ. CDR3 size: 17 residues. CDR3 nucleotides: TGCGCCAGCAGCTTCAATCCCTTAGGGAGCGGGAAGGAGACCCAGTACTTC. Protein sequence: CASSFNPLGSGKETQYF.

This chain uses TRBV9 with TRBJ1-4; 9 positions match TRBD1. The J segment lost 8 bases and the V segment lost 4 bases, leaving 12 bases of the junction unmatched. Per the germline V gene, CDR1 is SGDLS and CDR2 is YYNGEE. The CDR3 length is 16 residues. CDR3 amino acids: CASSTQDRGNMEKLFF. CDR3 coding DNA: TGTGCCAGCAGCACCCAGGACAGGGGCAATATGGAAAAACTGTTTTTT. Full variable domain (rest looked up from reference TRBV9 and TRBJ1-4): DSGVTQTPKHLITATGQRVTLRCSPRSGDLSVYWYQQSLDQGLQFLIQYYNGEERAKGNILERFSAQQFPDLHSELNLSSLELGDSALYFCASSTQDRGNMEKLFFGSGTQLSVL.

V and J are TRBV9 and TRBJ2-7; possible D gene TRBD1, 6 bases. Deletions cut 0 bases from V and 0 bases from J, with 7 bases between. The CDR3 sequence is 14 residues long. The germline V gene has CDR1 SGDLS and CDR2 YYNGEE. Here the CDR3 reads CASSVDRASYEQYF. In DNA form, the CDR3 reads TGTGCCAGCAGCGTAGACAGGGCCTCCTACGAGCAGTACTTC.

The chain is built from TRBV7-9 and TRBJ1-2; the D gene is possibly TRBD1 (6 bases). The CDR3 spans 16 residues. Germline V CDR1 and CDR2: SEHNR, FQNEAQ (reference sequence). V lost 5 bases and J lost 0, with 16 bases in between. This CDR3 is CASSRASDSPNYGYTF. The CDR3 coding sequence is TGTGCCAGCAGCCGAGCCTCGGACAGCCCTAACTATGGCTACACCTTC.

J is TRBJ1-1 and V is TRBV4-1; 7 bases are shared with TRBD1. J lost 1 base, V lost 0 bases, and 11 bases had no gene match. Germline CDR1 reads MGHRA; CDR2 reads YSYEKL. CDR3 length: 18 residues. CDR3 residues: CASSQDSGRGTRNTEAFF. The DNA for the CDR3 is TGCGCCAGCAGCCAAGATAGCGGCAGGGGGACTCGGAACACTGAAGCTTTCTTT.

The chain is built from TRBV7-3 and TRBJ1-6; no reliable D call. The CDR3 extends over 13 amino acids. The germline CDR1 and CDR2 sequences are SGHTA and FQGTGA. V lost 5 bases and J lost 4, with 6 bases in between. The CDR3 nucleotides are TGTGCCAGCAGCCGAGATTATAATTCACCCCTCCACTTT. The encoded protein is CASSRDYNSPLHF.

The rearrangement uses TRBV27 and TRBJ2-1, with unresolved D. Per germline, CDR1 MNHEY and CDR2 SMNVEV (reference sequence). Trimming shortened V by 5 bases and J by 2 bases, and 7 bases separated the two germline ends. The CDR3 extends over 13 amino acids. The CDR3 nucleotides read TGTGCCAGCAGTGGCAGGCCCTACAATGAGCAGTTCTTC. Translating it yields CASSGRPYNEQFF.

V gene TRBV5-6 combines with J gene TRBJ2-7; D possibly corresponds to TRBD2 (5 bases). Germline assignment: CDR1 SGHDT and CDR2 YYEEEE. The CDR3 totals 16 residues. Trimming shortened V by 4 bases and J by 2 bases, and 19 bases separated the two germline ends. The CDR3 sequence: CASSHSLRTQAYEQYF. The CDR3 DNA reads TGTGCCAGCAGCCATAGCCTTAGGACTCAAGCCTACGAGCAGTACTTC. The variable domain in full, with the rest retrieved from reference TRBV5-6 and TRBJ2-7, is DAGVTQSPTHLIKTRGQQVTLRCSPKSGHDTVSWYQQALGQGPQFIFQYYEEEERQRGNFPDRFSGHQFPNYSSELNVNALLLGDSALYLCASSHSLRTQAYEQYFGPGTRLTVT.

The rearrangement links TRBV6-6 to TRBJ1-3; 12 bases are shared with TRBD1. After removal of 6 bases from V and 2 bases from J, the junction contained 2 bases not matched to a gene. The CDR3 is made up of 15 amino acids. Germline CDR1 MNHNY, CDR2 SVGAGI (reference sequence). The CDR3: CASRGQGATGNTIYF. CDR3 nucleotides: TGTGCCAGCAGGGGACAGGGGGCCACTGGAAACACCATATATTTT.

This chain joins TRBV4-2 and TRBJ2-4; possible D gene TRBD2, 5 bases. Per germline, CDR1 LGHNA and CDR2 YNFKEQ. V lost 0 bases and J 16 bases, leaving 19 bases between the germline ends. CDR3 length: 14 residues. CDR3 loop: CASSQEVSSSGIYF. The CDR3 region has the DNA TGTGCCAGCAGCCAAGAAGTGAGTAGTTCGGGAATCTACTTC.

The J gene is TRBJ2-7, the V gene TRBV4-1; 9 positions match TRBD2. V lost 0 bases and J lost 4; bases outside the gene matches: 7. Germline V CDR1 and CDR2: MGHRA, YSYEKL. The CDR3 runs to 16 residues. CDR3 DNA sequence: TGCGCCAGCAGCCAAGACATCCTAGCGGGATGGTACGAGCAGTACTTC. Amino acid sequence: CASSQDILAGWYEQYF.

V usage is TRBV6-6 and J usage is TRBJ2-7; 15 bases fit TRBD2. V trimming: 5 bases; J trimming: 3 bases; junction bases outside the gene matches: 5. The V gene's germline CDR1 is MNHNY and CDR2 SVGAGI (reference sequence). The CDR3 covers 16 residues. The CDR3 DNA reads TGTGCCAGCAGTCCGGGACTAGCGGGAGGTATCTACGAGCAGTACTTC. Residues: CASSPGLAGGIYEQYF.

In DNA form, the CDR3 reads TGTGCCAGCAGCCTTAGCGTTGACACAGATACGCAGTATTTT. It codes for CASSLSVDTDTQYF. The chain carries TRBV9 and TRBJ2-3, with D possibly being TRBD2 (5 bases). The germline V gene encodes CDR1 SGDLS and CDR2 YYNGEE. V lost 4 bases and J 2 bases, leaving 11 bases between the germline ends. The CDR3 runs to 14 residues.

The V and J genes are TRBV5-4 and TRBJ2-7; 10 nucleotides align to TRBD2. CDR1 is SGHNT, CDR2 YYREEE, per germline (reference sequence). This CDR3 is built from 18 residues. The V gene end was trimmed by 3 bases and the J gene end by 5 bases; junction bases not matched to a gene: 17. CDR3 nucleotides: TGTGCCAGCAGCTGGGGCGGGGGCCTAGCGGGAGTTATCAACGAGCAGTACTTC. Protein: CASSWGGGLAGVINEQYF.

This chain connects TRBV11-2 to TRBJ2-7; 7 bases agree with TRBD2. Germline assignment: CDR1 SGHAT and CDR2 FQNNGV. The CDR3 runs to 15 residues. V lost 5 bases and J lost 6; bases outside the gene matches: 13. This CDR3 reads CASSRDRTGGGEQYF. The CDR3 region has the DNA TGTGCCAGCAGCAGAGACCGAACGGGGGGTGGCGAGCAGTACTTC.

As DNA, the CDR3 is TGTGCCAGCAGCTTAAAATCGAGGGACGAGCAGTACTTC. Amino acids: CASSLKSRDEQYF. The chain joins TRBV7-3 to TRBJ2-7; the D gene is possibly TRBD2 (5 bases). With 1 base removed from V and 5 bases from J, the gap between germline ends came to 9 bases. Germline assignment: CDR1 SGHTA and CDR2 FQGTGA. The CDR3 totals 13 residues.

The chain uses TRBV9 and TRBJ2-5; 10 bases map to TRBD2. Germline CDR1 and CDR2: SGDLS and YYNGEE. This CDR3 spans 17 amino acids. V lost 0 bases and J lost 0; bases outside the gene matches: 5. The DNA of the CDR3 is TGTGCCAGCAGCGTAGGGAAAGCGGGAGGGTACCAAGAGACCCAGTACTTC. Translating gives CASSVGKAGGYQETQYF.

J is TRBJ2-1 and V is TRBV30; TRBD2 matches 8 bases. V was pared by 1 base and J by 4 bases, with 3 bases of the junction left unmatched. The length of the CDR3 is 14 residues. Germline V gives CDR1 GTSNPN, CDR2 SVGIG (reference sequence). This CDR3 reads CAWSGASGYNEQFF. The CDR3, as DNA: TGTGCCTGGAGTGGGGCTAGCGGGTACAATGAGCAGTTCTTC.

V gene TRBV4-2 combines with J gene TRBJ1-5, with a weak D call TRBD1 (5 bases). The V end lost 1 base, the J end lost 2 bases, and 9 bases lay between the germline ends. The CDR3 is made up of 15 amino acids. The germline V gene has CDR1 LGHNA and CDR2 YNFKEQ. The CDR3 DNA reads as TGTGCCAGCAGCCAAGCGGTCAGGGGCAATCAGCCCCAGCATTTT. It is translated as CASSQAVRGNQPQHF.